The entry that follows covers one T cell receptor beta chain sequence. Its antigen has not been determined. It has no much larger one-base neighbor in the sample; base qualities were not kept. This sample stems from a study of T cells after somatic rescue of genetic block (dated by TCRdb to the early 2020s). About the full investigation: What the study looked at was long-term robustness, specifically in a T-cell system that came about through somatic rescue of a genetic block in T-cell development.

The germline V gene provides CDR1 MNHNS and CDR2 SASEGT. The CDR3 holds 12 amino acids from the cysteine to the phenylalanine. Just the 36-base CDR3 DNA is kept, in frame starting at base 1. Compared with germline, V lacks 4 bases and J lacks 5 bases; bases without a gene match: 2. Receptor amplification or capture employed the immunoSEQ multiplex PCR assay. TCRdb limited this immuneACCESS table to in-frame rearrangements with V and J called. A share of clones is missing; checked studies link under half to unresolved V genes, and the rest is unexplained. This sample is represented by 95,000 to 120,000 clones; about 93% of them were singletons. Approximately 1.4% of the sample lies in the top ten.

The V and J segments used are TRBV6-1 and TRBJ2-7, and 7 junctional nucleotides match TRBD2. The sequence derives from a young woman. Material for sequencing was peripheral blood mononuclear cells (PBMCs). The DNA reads TGTGCCAGCAGTGGTGCGGGGGACGAGCAGTACTTC. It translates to CASSGAGDEQYF.